This T cell receptor beta chain was captured by sequencing in a study of blood T cells in healthy people across ages. This clonotype was detected a few times. It was with a sample-barcoded 5' primer and a J-beta primer mix that a second PCR of roughly 7 to 12 cycles was run. MiXCR, run by TCRdb on the 5' RACE reads, gives a single entry per CDR3 protein. Among 550,000 to 600,000 distinct CDR3 sequences listed, approximately 30% were seen once. The CDR3 is made up of 14 amino acids. Germline V gene lookup returns CDR1 MNHNY and CDR2 SVGAGI (reference sequence). V was shortened by 5 bases and J by 5 bases, with 15 bases between the two germline ends.

This TCR derives from a woman aged 70-85 years in good health. This chain connects TRBV6-6 to TRBJ2-5; possible D gene TRBD1, 6 bases. Sequencing was performed on blood. CDR3 DNA sequence: TGTGCCAGCAGTGGAACAGGGAGTGGGGAGACCCAGTACTTC. Its translation is CASSGTGSGETQYF.